This T cell receptor beta chain was sequenced during a study of T cells in Graves' hyperthyroidism and ophthalmopathy. Broader study findings: The model made its ophthalmopathy prediction, and onset followed a median approximately 6.5 months later.

Clinical symptoms, serum thyroxine, TRAb, thyroid ultrasound and orbital computed tomography informed diagnoses. Fresh peripheral blood, 10 ml, was the source of the PBMCs. The germline V gene encodes CDR1 SGHAT and CDR2 FQNNGV. CDR3 length equals 15 residues. V trimming: 5 bases; J trimming: 2 bases; junction bases outside the gene matches: 4. This clonotype was seen many times. The antigen is undetermined. From RNA transcripts, TCR beta CDR3 regions were amplified. HTBI primers drove first-round RT-PCR of the TCR CDR3. Via MiXCR, TCRdb re-called the multiplex PCR reads, giving one row per CDR3 protein. The data hold 310,000 or so distinct CDR3 sequences, with about 17% observed a single time.

The receptor's source is a woman in her fifties or sixties with Graves' ophthalmopathy. Sequencing was carried out using blood. V gene TRBV11-2 combines with J gene TRBJ2-7, with 12 bases that match TRBD1. The CDR3 bases are TGTGCCAGCAGCCCACGGGACAGGGGGCCCTACGAGCAGTACTTC. It translates to CASSPRDRGPYEQYF.